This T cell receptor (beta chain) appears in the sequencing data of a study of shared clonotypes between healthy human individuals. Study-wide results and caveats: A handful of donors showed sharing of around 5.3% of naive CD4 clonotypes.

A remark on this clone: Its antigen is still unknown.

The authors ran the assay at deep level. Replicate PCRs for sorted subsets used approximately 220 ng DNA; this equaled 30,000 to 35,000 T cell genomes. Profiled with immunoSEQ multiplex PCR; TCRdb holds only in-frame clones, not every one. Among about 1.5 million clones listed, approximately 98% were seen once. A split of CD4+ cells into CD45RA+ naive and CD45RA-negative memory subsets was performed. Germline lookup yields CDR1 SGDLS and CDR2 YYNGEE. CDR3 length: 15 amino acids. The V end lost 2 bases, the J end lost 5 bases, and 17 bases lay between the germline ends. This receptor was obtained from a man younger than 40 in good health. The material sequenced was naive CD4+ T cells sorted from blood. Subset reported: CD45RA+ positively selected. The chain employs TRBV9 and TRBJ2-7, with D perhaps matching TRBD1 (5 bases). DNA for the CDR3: TGTGCCAGCAGCGTCACGCCAGGGAAGTCCGACGAGCAGTACTTC. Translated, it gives CASSVTPGKSDEQYF.